A single TCR beta chain is shown here with its context. This record comes from a study of blood T cell repertoires in COVID-19. Study at large: Samples taken during acute and convalescent COVID-19 were collected in the United States, Italy and Spain. T cells, B-cell-depleted T cells, or PBMCs provided the cDNA or gDNA that served as material.

Authors' analysis steps: Amplification with reference gene primers provided the estimates of nucleated cell counts. Sequencing was performed with immunoSEQ multiplex PCR; in TCRdb, only in-frame clones are kept and a portion is missing. That table is the source of V, J and clone size, and D and trimming were worked out from the DNA. The sample records approximately 390,000 clones, roughly 89% being singletons. V shed 5 bases, J shed 9 bases, and the junction held 7 bases outside the gene matches. Germline V lookup: CDR1 SQVTM, CDR2 ANQGSEA. This CDR3 region has 12 residues. This clonotype was sampled from a young man with active or convalescent COVID-19. The V call is TRBV29-1, the J call TRBJ2-1; 7 nucleotides align to TRBD1. The specimen was peripheral blood. In DNA form, the CDR3 reads TGCAGCGTTTTGACAGGGTCGGGTGAGCAGTTCTTC. This sequence encodes CSVLTGSGEQFF.